A selection of T cell receptor beta chains follows, all from one sample in a study of beta chain features in type 1 diabetes. The assay was immunoSEQ multiplex PCR, and TCRdb's table has in-frame clones only and misses some. The profile shows around 400,000 clones, roughly 16% of them singletons. The specimen was naive CD4+ T cells from blood. Source of these receptors: a woman aged 18-29 years in good health. Each CDR3 is given without its conserved first and last residue. The size entry is marked missing in some rows and otherwise reads once, few, many or a size class.

j_gene: TRBJ2-1
abundance: .
len: 13
v_gene: TRBV6-5
CDR3aa: ASSYSLGANNEQF

j_gene: TRBJ2-7
abundance: few
len: 12
v_gene: TRBV28
CDR3aa: ASSLSGLGYEQY

j_gene: TRBJ2-7
abundance: .
len: 13
v_gene: TRBV5-4
CDR3aa: ASTPRLGVSYEQY

j_gene: TRBJ2-2
abundance: few
len: 8
v_gene: TRBV7-2
CDR3aa: ASSLLELF

j_gene: TRBJ2-7
abundance: few
len: 13
v_gene: TRBV11-2
CDR3aa: ASPTYGAVSYEQY

j_gene: TRBJ1-2
abundance: few
len: 11
v_gene: TRBV5-4
CDR3aa: ASIRTGTYGYT

j_gene: TRBJ2-3
abundance: .
len: 13
v_gene: TRBV7-3
CDR3aa: ASSNSGRGTDTQY

j_gene: TRBJ2-7
abundance: few
len: 14
v_gene: TRBV5-1
CDR3aa: ASSLAGTSASYEQY

j_gene: TRBJ2-5
abundance: .
len: 13
v_gene: TRBV15
CDR3aa: ATSRDTSGAGPQY

j_gene: TRBJ2-5
abundance: few
len: 11
v_gene: TRBV5-1
CDR3aa: ASRRGSEETQY

j_gene: TRBJ2-7
abundance: few
len: 14
v_gene: TRBV5-1
CDR3aa: ASSWGGSGTYYEQY

j_gene: TRBJ1-2
abundance: few
len: 13
v_gene: TRBV25-1
CDR3aa: ASSDPQGYNYGYT

j_gene: TRBJ2-3
abundance: .
len: 17
v_gene: TRBV5-4
CDR3aa: ASNLGPSGAVTSTDTQY

j_gene: TRBJ1-5
abundance: few
len: 13
v_gene: TRBV7-3
CDR3aa: ASSYVPEVCQPQH

j_gene: TRBJ1-2
abundance: few
len: 12
v_gene: TRBV18
CDR3aa: ASSPTRQNYGYT

j_gene: TRBJ2-1
abundance: .
len: 16
v_gene: TRBV4-3
CDR3aa: ASSQDAAGSSFYNEQF

j_gene: TRBJ1-1
abundance: .
len: 12
v_gene: TRBV4-3
CDR3aa: ASSQGVRQPEAF

j_gene: TRBJ2-2
abundance: few
len: 14
v_gene: TRBV18
CDR3aa: ASSPQTGSNTGELF

j_gene: TRBJ2-1
abundance: few
len: 15
v_gene: TRBV7-6
CDR3aa: ASSLALGLAGDYEQF

j_gene: TRBJ2-5
abundance: few
len: 13
v_gene: TRBV25-1
CDR3aa: ASSDIGEKEETQY

j_gene: TRBJ2-7
abundance: .
len: 13
v_gene: TRBV4-3
CDR3aa: ASSHAGTSTYEQY

j_gene: TRBJ1-5
abundance: few
len: 11
v_gene: TRBV27
CDR3aa: ASWTGGHQPQH

j_gene: TRBJ1-2
abundance: few
len: 10
v_gene: TRBV29-1
CDR3aa: SVDSPNYGYT

j_gene: TRBJ2-7
abundance: few
len: 13
v_gene: TRBV4-3
CDR3aa: ASSPGTSGSYEQY

j_gene: TRBJ2-3
abundance: few
len: 12
v_gene: TRBV7-2
CDR3aa: ASSLDYSTDTQY

j_gene: TRBJ2-7
abundance: .
len: 14
v_gene: TRBV7-2
CDR3aa: ASSLAVGSGTYEQY

j_gene: TRBJ2-2
abundance: .
len: 13
v_gene: TRBV29-1
CDR3aa: SVTQGNINTGELF

j_gene: TRBJ1-5
abundance: few
len: 12
v_gene: TRBV15
CDR3aa: ATTKQDGNQPQH

j_gene: TRBJ2-2
abundance: few
len: 11
v_gene: TRBV4-3
CDR3aa: ASSHARIGELF

j_gene: TRBJ2-5
abundance: .
len: 12
v_gene: TRBV4-2
CDR3aa: ASSSSENQETQY

j_gene: TRBJ2-7
abundance: few
len: 12
v_gene: TRBV11-1
CDR3aa: ASSLETGGYEQY

j_gene: TRBJ2-5
abundance: .
len: 11
v_gene: TRBV7-9
CDR3aa: ASSQRGQETQY

j_gene: TRBJ2-1
abundance: .
len: 11
v_gene: TRBV4-1
CDR3aa: ASSQDPGQREF

j_gene: TRBJ2-2
abundance: .
len: 11
v_gene: TRBV30
CDR3aa: AWTGLNTGELF

j_gene: TRBJ1-1
abundance: .
len: 10
v_gene: TRBV30
CDR3aa: AWGRRITEAF

j_gene: TRBJ2-7
abundance: .
len: 13
v_gene: TRBV7-2
CDR3aa: ASSNRDRISYEQY

j_gene: TRBJ2-1
abundance: .
len: 16
v_gene: TRBV5-1
CDR3aa: ASSLVSGTGTIYNEQF

j_gene: TRBJ2-2
abundance: .
len: 12
v_gene: TRBV5-1
CDR3aa: ASSLGQGPGELF

j_gene: TRBJ2-7
abundance: few
len: 12
v_gene: TRBV7-9
CDR3aa: ASSSSGSSYEQY

j_gene: TRBJ2-3
abundance: .
len: 14
v_gene: TRBV9
CDR3aa: ASSVLAGIPTDTQY

j_gene: TRBJ2-3
abundance: .
len: 11
v_gene: TRBV7-9
CDR3aa: ASSFGGTDTQY

j_gene: TRBJ2-7
abundance: few
len: 16
v_gene: TRBV7-2
CDR3aa: ASSLEGLAGGSSYEQY

j_gene: TRBJ2-3
abundance: .
len: 14
v_gene: TRBV18
CDR3aa: ASSLAGTSGTDTQY

j_gene: TRBJ2-1
abundance: .
len: 8
v_gene: TRBV29-1
CDR3aa: SVADNEQF

j_gene: TRBJ1-2
abundance: once
len: 13
v_gene: TRBV28
CDR3aa: ASSLPGAMIYGYT

j_gene: TRBJ2-3
abundance: .
len: 13
v_gene: TRBV30
CDR3aa: AWSSIAGNRDTQY

j_gene: TRBJ2-7
abundance: few
len: 12
v_gene: TRBV7-9
CDR3aa: ASSRQGISYEQY

j_gene: TRBJ2-5
abundance: .
len: 11
v_gene: TRBV29-1
CDR3aa: SVAGVKEETQY

j_gene: TRBJ2-1
abundance: few
len: 13
v_gene: TRBV7-2
CDR3aa: ASSTRTSAYSEQF

j_gene: TRBJ2-1
abundance: few
len: 14
v_gene: TRBV7-2
CDR3aa: ASSPTISTSGIPQF

j_gene: TRBJ2-5
abundance: .
len: 10
v_gene: TRBV29-1
CDR3aa: SVGLKLETQY

j_gene: TRBJ1-5
abundance: few
len: 13
v_gene: TRBV19
CDR3aa: ASSIDEAFYQPQH